This T cell receptor beta chain originates from a study of human versus mouse CDR3 diversity and MHC coevolution. Whole-study context: immunoSEQ was reported to reach one in 200,000 T cells sensitivity.

Sequencing used immunoSEQ multiplex PCR; TCRdb keeps in-frame clones, though not all of them. Here the sample spans fewer than 100,000 clones, 80% to 95% being singletons. There are 15 residues in the CDR3. The V end lost 0 bases, the J end lost 7 bases, and 14 bases lay between the germline ends. The germline gives CDR1 SGHDT, CDR2 YYEEEE. The sequence was collected from a person aged 30-70 years in good health. Sequenced material: naive CD4+ T cells from blood. Subset in this sample: CD45RO-negative CD62L-positive naive CD4 T cells. The chain recombines TRBV5-6 with TRBJ2-1; tentatively, D is TRBD2 (6 bases). CDR3 nucleotide sequence: TGTGCCAGCAGCTTGGGGAGGGGACTTCGTAATGAGCAGTTCTTC. This translates into CASSLGRGLRNEQFF.